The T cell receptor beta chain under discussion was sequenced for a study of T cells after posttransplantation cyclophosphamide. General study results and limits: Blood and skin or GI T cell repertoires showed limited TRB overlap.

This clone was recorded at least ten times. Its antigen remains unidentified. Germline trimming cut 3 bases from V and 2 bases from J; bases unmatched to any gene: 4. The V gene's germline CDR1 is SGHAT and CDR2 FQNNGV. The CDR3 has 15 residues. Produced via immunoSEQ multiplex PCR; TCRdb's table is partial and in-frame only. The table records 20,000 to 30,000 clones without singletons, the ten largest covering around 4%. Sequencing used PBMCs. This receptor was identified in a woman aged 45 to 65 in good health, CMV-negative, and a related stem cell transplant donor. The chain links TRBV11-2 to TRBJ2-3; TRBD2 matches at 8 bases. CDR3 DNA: TGTGCCAGCAGCTTGAACGGGAGGGTCACAGATACGCAGTATTTT. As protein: CASSLNGRVTDTQYF.